Shown below are 28 T cell receptor beta chains from a single sample sequenced in a study of blood T cells in healthy people across ages. A second PCR, run for about 6 to 12 cycles, used a sample-barcoded 5' primer plus a J-beta primer mix. TCRdb reprocessed the 5' RACE reads via MiXCR and lists one record per CDR3 protein. The table shows 660,000 or so distinct CDR3 sequences, with under 70% occurring only once. The sample taken for sequencing was blood. The receptors were sampled from a man aged 55 to 70 in good health.

This clonotype was observed a handful of times. The chain uses TRBV4-2 and TRBJ2-7, with 10 nucleotides matching TRBD1. Trimming removed 0 bases from V and 7 bases from J; junction bases left unmatched: 9. The germline V gene has CDR1 LGHNA and CDR2 YNFKEQ. CDR3 length: 16 residues. The CDR3 sequence: CASSQDWATGGREQYF. The CDR3 nucleotides are TGTGCCAGCAGCCAAGATTGGGCGACAGGGGGCAGAGAGCAGTACTTC.

The V and J genes are TRBV7-2 and TRBJ2-7, with D possibly TRBD2 on 5 matching bases. Germline CDR1 SGHTA, CDR2 FQGNSA. V was trimmed by 5 bases and J by 2 bases, leaving 16 bases between them. This CDR3 spans 15 amino acids. CDR3 protein: CASSAAAGVTYEQYF. The CDR3 DNA sequence: TGTGCCAGCAGCGCGGCGGCGGGCGTTACCTACGAGCAGTACTTC.

This clonotype was observed a few times. CDR3 bases: TGCAGCTCTAACCTAGCGGGGGGGACAGATACGCAGTATTTT. The encoded protein is CSSNLAGGTDTQYF. V and J are TRBV29-1 and TRBJ2-3; 12 nucleotides match TRBD2. After removal of 8 bases from V and 3 bases from J, the junction contained 6 bases not matched to a gene. The length of the CDR3 is 14 residues. Germline CDR1 SQVTM, CDR2 ANQGSEA.

This clonotype has only a few counts. The chain couples TRBV29-1 to TRBJ1-4; TRBD1 aligns across 8 bases. This CDR3 region has 14 residues. Trimming at V came to 3 bases and at J to 8 bases, leaving 8 bases not matched to a gene. Germline V CDR1 and CDR2: SQVTM, ANQGSEA. This CDR3 reads CSVDVGQGAEKLFF. The DNA for the CDR3 is TGCAGCGTTGACGTGGGCCAGGGGGCGGAAAAACTGTTTTTT.

This chain uses TRBV28 with TRBJ1-6; 7 bases agree with TRBD1. V was pared by 5 bases and J by 0 bases, with 7 bases of the junction left unmatched. CDR3 length: 17 amino acids. Germline CDR1 MDHEN, CDR2 SYDVKM. Here the CDR3 reads CASSPWTGDSYNSPLHF. The CDR3 DNA reads TGTGCCAGCAGTCCTTGGACAGGCGACTCCTATAATTCACCCCTCCACTTT. The whole variable domain, filled in from reference TRBV28 and TRBJ1-6, reads DVKVTQSSRYLVKRTGEKVFLECVQDMDHENMFWYRQDPGLGLRLIYFSYDVKMKEKGDIPEGYSVSREKKERFSLILESASTNQTSMYLCASSPWTGDSYNSPLHFGNGTRLTVT.

The CDR3 DNA is TGTGCCAGCAGCCCGCTGATAAGCGGGGGGTCCGGGGAGCTGTTTTTT. Protein sequence: CASSPLISGGSGELFF. V usage is TRBV11-2 and J usage is TRBJ2-2; 9 positions agree with TRBD2. The germline gives CDR1 SGHAT, CDR2 FQNNGV. V was pared by 5 bases and J by 6 bases, with 10 bases of the junction left unmatched. This CDR3 contains 16 residues.

The gene calls are TRBV20-1 and TRBJ1-6; D uncertain. Trimming cost V 3 bases and J 6 bases, with 9 bases left between them. From germline, CDR1 is DFQATT and CDR2 SNEGSKA (reference sequence). This CDR3 is 13 amino acids long. For the CDR3, the DNA is TGCAGTGCTAGTGGCAGTCTTAATTCACCCCTCCACTTT. This translates into CSASGSLNSPLHF.

The J gene is TRBJ2-1, the V gene TRBV20-1, with TRBD1 as a possible D gene (5 bases). Germline V gene data show CDR1 as DFQATT and CDR2 as SNEGSKA (reference sequence). The CDR3 spans 13 residues. Trimming took 2 bases from V and 4 from J, leaving 9 bases between them. For the CDR3, the DNA is TGCAGTGCTAGACAGGGTCCTTACAATGAGCAGTTCTTC. Translation gives CSARQGPYNEQFF.

This chain connects TRBV3-1 to TRBJ1-5; D is unclear. Germline V gene sequence: CDR1 LGHDT, CDR2 YNNKEL (reference sequence). The CDR3 has 14 residues. Deletions cut 2 bases from V and 2 bases from J, with 7 bases between. The CDR3: CASSQSVGNQPQHF. As DNA, the CDR3 is TGTGCCAGCAGCCAATCGGTTGGCAATCAGCCCCAGCATTTT.

This clonotype appeared a single time. The chain couples TRBV29-1 to TRBJ2-7; 8 bases are a match to TRBD2. The CDR3 is made up of 15 amino acids. CDR1 and CDR2 from the germline V gene are SQVTM and ANQGSEA. With V trimmed by 4 bases and J by 10 bases, 18 bases remained unmatched. The CDR3 DNA is TGCAGCGTTGCGGGGGGGGCCCTTCGTCAAGAGCCCCAGTACTTC. The encoded protein is CSVAGGALRQEPQYF.

This clonotype came up many times. The rearrangement links TRBV12-3 or TRBV12-4 to TRBJ2-7, with a possible D match to TRBD1 (6 bases). The CDR3 covers 15 residues. Trimming took 6 bases from V and 3 from J, leaving 18 bases between them. In nucleotides, the CDR3 is TGTGCCAGCAGGTCTTCAGGGGAGTGGGACTACGAGCAGTACTTC. The encoded protein is CASRSSGEWDYEQYF.

This clonotype was seen a few times. The junction shows a germline mismatch at one end, possibly a read error. The chain joins TRBV29-1 to TRBJ2-5; TRBD2 matches at 10 bases. Germline V gene lookup returns CDR1 SQVTM and CDR2 ANQGSEA. The CDR3 sequence is 15 residues long. CDR3 loop: CSVLRTGLAEEAQYF. The CDR3, as DNA: TGCAGCGTCCTCAGAACCGGACTAGCGGAAGAGGCCCAGTACTTC.

V is TRBV15 and J is TRBJ2-3; 9 bases fit TRBD2. Germline V lookup: CDR1 LNHNV, CDR2 YYDKDF (reference sequence). Trimming removed 2 bases from V and 0 bases from J; junction bases left unmatched: 3. This CDR3 contains 16 residues. For the CDR3, the DNA is TGTGCCACCAGCAGAACCAGCGGGGGGAGCACAGATACGCAGTATTTT. This translates into CATSRTSGGSTDTQYF. The full variable domain, completed using reference TRBV15 and TRBJ2-3, is DAMVIQNPRYQVTQFGKPVTLSCSQTLNHNVMYWYQQKSSQAPKLLFHYYDKDFNNEADTPDNFQSRRPNTSFCFLDIRSPGLGDTAMYLCATSRTSGGSTDTQYFGPGTRLTVL.

This clonotype was recorded a few times. This sequence joins TRBV29-1 and TRBJ2-3; D may be TRBD1 (5 bases). There are 13 residues in the CDR3. V was cut by 0 bases and J by 1 base, with 5 bases left in between. CDR1 and CDR2 from the germline V gene are SQVTM and ANQGSEA. CDR3 loop: CSVEDRGTDTQYF. DNA of the CDR3: TGCAGCGTTGAAGACAGGGGCACAGATACGCAGTATTTT.

The genes are TRBV20-1 and TRBJ2-1; 7 positions match TRBD2. Germline V gene data show CDR1 as DFQATT and CDR2 as SNEGSKA (reference sequence). V gave up 0 bases and J gave up 10 bases; unmatched junction bases: 6. The CDR3 length is 13 residues. The CDR3 DNA follows: TGCAGTGCTAGAGAGTCGGGGGGAAAGGAGCAGTTCTTC. This translates into CSARESGGKEQFF.

Note on this clonotype: Relative to the germline gene, one junction end is altered; a read error may explain this. The V call is TRBV12-3 or TRBV12-4, the J call TRBJ2-3, with D possibly matching TRBD1 (5 bases). The CDR3 contains 13 residues. CDR3 DNA sequence: TGTGCCAGCAGTTCTTGGGGCGCAGATGCGCAGTATTTT. Translation gives CASSSWGADAQYF.

The chain uses TRBV5-6 and TRBJ2-1, with 10 bases identical to TRBD1. V gave up 2 bases and J gave up 9 bases; unmatched junction bases: 5. The germline CDR1 and CDR2 sequences are SGHDT and YYEEEE. The CDR3 loop spans 14 amino acids. This chain's CDR3 is CASSLPGQGREQFF. CDR3 DNA: TGTGCCAGCAGCTTACCGGGACAGGGGCGTGAGCAGTTCTTC.

A few counts support this clonotype. The genes are TRBV27 and TRBJ1-6, with D unclear. The CDR3 has 13 amino acids. Trimming took 4 bases from V and 12 from J, leaving 13 bases between them. Germline values: CDR1 MNHEY, CDR2 SMNVEV (reference sequence). The CDR3: CASSSTVGGPLHF. In DNA form, the CDR3 reads TGTGCCAGCAGTTCTACGGTCGGTGGACCCCTCCACTTT.

This clonotype was counted once. The chain employs TRBV10-3 and TRBJ1-1; D remains ambiguous. The CDR3 runs 13 residues. V was clipped by 0 bases and J by 10 bases, with 12 bases between them. Germline assignment: CDR1 ENHRY and CDR2 SYGVKD. The DNA for the CDR3 is TGTGCCATCAGTGAGTCAAGGAGGGCGTCAGCTTTCTTT. Translation: CAISESRRASAFF.

This clonotype turned up a few times. V usage is TRBV12-3 or TRBV12-4 and J usage is TRBJ2-3, with D possibly called TRBD1 or TRBD2 (5 bases each). This CDR3 has 16 residues. V shed 3 bases and J shed 4 bases, with 17 bases lying between them. The CDR3 spells CASSFRDPSGADTQYF. For the CDR3, the DNA is TGTGCCAGCAGTTTCCGGGACCCCAGTGGGGCAGATACGCAGTATTTT.

The rearrangement joins TRBV20-1 to TRBJ2-1, with TRBD1 matching 7 bases. Per the germline V gene, CDR1 is DFQATT and CDR2 is SNEGSKA (reference sequence). The J segment lost 6 bases and the V segment lost 6 bases, leaving 5 bases of the junction unmatched. This CDR3 has 12 residues. The CDR3 DNA follows: TGCAGTGCCCTCAGGACAGGCAATGAGCAGTTCTTC. Encoded protein: CSALRTGNEQFF.

This clonotype was recorded once. The V call is TRBV7-9, the J call TRBJ1-2; D possibly corresponds to TRBD1 (5 bases). Germline lookup yields CDR1 SEHNR and CDR2 FQNEAQ (reference sequence). The CDR3 spans 13 residues. Trimming left V 5 bases short and J 3 bases short, with 10 bases between. The CDR3 coding sequence is TGTGCCAGCAGCCCAAGACAGCACTATGGCTACACCTTC. Translating it yields CASSPRQHYGYTF.

V gene TRBV11-2 combines with J gene TRBJ2-7, with D possibly matching TRBD1 (6 bases). V was pared by 5 bases and J by 3 bases, with 14 bases between. Per the germline V gene, CDR1 is SGHAT and CDR2 is FQNNGV. The CDR3 contains 14 residues. The DNA for the CDR3 is TGTGCCAGCAGCCTGAGACAGGAAGACTACGAGCAGTACTTC. Its protein is CASSLRQEDYEQYF. The whole variable domain, remainder taken from reference TRBV11-2 and TRBJ2-7, is EAGVAQSPRYKIIEKRQSVAFWCNPISGHATLYWYQQILGQGPKLLIQFQNNGVVDDSQLPKDRFSAERLKGVDSTLKIQPAKLEDSAVYLCASSLRQEDYEQYFGPGTRLTVT.

The chain carries TRBV20-1 and TRBJ1-2, with D possibly TRBD1 on 6 matching bases. The CDR3 runs to 12 residues. Trimming removed 7 bases at V and 4 bases at J, with 13 bases between. Per the germline V gene, CDR1 is DFQATT and CDR2 is SNEGSKA (reference sequence). The CDR3 reads CSGEGGSYGYTF. The CDR3 coding sequence is TGCAGTGGGGAAGGGGGTAGCTATGGCTACACCTTC.

This chain joins TRBV20-1 and TRBJ1-1; TRBD1 agrees at 9 bases. Germline CDR1 reads DFQATT; CDR2 reads SNEGSKA (reference sequence). The CDR3 is made up of 14 amino acids. V shed 1 base, J shed 3 bases, and the junction held 3 bases outside the gene matches. The CDR3 nucleotides read TGCAGTGCTAGAGGGGACAGGGAATACACTGAAGCTTTCTTT. Translated, it gives CSARGDREYTEAFF.

This chain connects TRBV4-1 to TRBJ2-3; TRBD2 matches at 7 bases. This CDR3 region has 16 residues. V was clipped by 3 bases and J by 0 bases; unmatched bases: 6. Germline values: CDR1 MGHRA, CDR2 YSYEKL. In DNA form, the CDR3 reads TGCGCCAGCAGCCAGGCGCGGGGGAGCAGCACAGATACGCAGTATTTT. Translating it yields CASSQARGSSTDTQYF.

J is TRBJ1-2 and V is TRBV5-5, with 7 positions matching TRBD1. V trimming: 0 bases; J trimming: 0 bases; junction bases outside the gene matches: 5. The CDR3 sequence is 16 residues long. Per germline, CDR1 SGHKS and CDR2 YYEKEE (reference sequence). The CDR3 loop is CASSLGETGTNYGYTF. CDR3 DNA: TGTGCCAGCAGCTTGGGGGAGACAGGGACTAACTATGGCTACACCTTC.

The chain links TRBV5-5 to TRBJ1-1; the match to TRBD1 covers 7 bases. The ends lost 4 bases at V and 0 bases at J; junction bases unmatched: 6. Germline assignment: CDR1 SGHKS and CDR2 YYEKEE (reference sequence). This CDR3 is 15 amino acids long. In nucleotides, the CDR3 is TGTGCCAGCAGCCCTCAACAGGGGTTGAACACTGAAGCTTTCTTT. It encodes CASSPQQGLNTEAFF.